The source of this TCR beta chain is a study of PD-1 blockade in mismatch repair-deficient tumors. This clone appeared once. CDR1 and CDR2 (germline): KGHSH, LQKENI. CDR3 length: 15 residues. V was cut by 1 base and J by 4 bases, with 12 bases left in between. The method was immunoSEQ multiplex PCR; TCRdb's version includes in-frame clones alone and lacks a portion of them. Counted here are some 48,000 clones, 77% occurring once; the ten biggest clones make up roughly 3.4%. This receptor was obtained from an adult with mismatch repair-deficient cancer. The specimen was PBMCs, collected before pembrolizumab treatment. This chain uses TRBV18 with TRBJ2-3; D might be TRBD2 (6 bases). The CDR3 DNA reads TGTGCCAGCTCACCACTAGCGGCTGTGGCAGATACGCAGTATTTT. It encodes CASSPLAAVADTQYF.